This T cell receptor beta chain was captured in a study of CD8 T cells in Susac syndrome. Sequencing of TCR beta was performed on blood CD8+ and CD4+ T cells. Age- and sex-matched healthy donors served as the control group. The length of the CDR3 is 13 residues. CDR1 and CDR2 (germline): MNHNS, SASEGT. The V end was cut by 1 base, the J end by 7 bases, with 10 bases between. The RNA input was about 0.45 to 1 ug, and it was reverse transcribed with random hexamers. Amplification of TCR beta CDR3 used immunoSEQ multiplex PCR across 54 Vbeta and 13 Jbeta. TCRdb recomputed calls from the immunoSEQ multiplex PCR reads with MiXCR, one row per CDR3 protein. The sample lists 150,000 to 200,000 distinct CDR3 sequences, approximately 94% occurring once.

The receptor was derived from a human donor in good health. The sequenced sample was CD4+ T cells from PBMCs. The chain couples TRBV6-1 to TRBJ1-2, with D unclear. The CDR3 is CASSEEGTRGYTF. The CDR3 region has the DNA TGTGCCAGCAGTGAAGAGGGAACTCGTGGCTACACCTTC.